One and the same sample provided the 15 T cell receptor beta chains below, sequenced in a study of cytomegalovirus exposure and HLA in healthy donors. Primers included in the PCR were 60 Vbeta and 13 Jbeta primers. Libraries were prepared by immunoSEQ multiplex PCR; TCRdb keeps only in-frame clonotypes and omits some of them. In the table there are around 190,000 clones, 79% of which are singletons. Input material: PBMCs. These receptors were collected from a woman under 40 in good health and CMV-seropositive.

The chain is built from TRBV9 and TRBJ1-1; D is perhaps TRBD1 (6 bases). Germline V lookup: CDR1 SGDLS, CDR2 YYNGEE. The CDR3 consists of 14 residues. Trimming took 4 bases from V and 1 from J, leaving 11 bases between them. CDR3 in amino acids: CASSSQGSNTEAFF. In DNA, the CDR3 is TGTGCCAGCAGCTCTCAGGGGTCGAACACTGAAGCTTTCTTT.

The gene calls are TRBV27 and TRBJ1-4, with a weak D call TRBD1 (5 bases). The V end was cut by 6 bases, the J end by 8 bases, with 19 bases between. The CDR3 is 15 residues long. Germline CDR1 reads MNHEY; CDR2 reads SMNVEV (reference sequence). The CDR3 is CASRTLDSFGEKLFF. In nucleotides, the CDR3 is TGTGCCAGCAGAACCCTCGACAGTTTTGGAGAAAAACTGTTTTTT.

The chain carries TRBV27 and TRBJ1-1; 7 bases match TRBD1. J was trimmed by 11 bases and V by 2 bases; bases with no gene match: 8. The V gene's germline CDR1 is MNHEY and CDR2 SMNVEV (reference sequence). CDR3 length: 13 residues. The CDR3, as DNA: TGTGCCAGCAGTTTAAGGGCAGGGGGTCTCGCTTTCTTT. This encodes CASSLRAGGLAFF.

CDR3 nucleotides: TGTGCCAGTACCCCGCAGGCTAACTATGGCTACACCTTC. Translation: CASTPQANYGYTF. The rearrangement links TRBV7-2 to TRBJ1-2; no clear D. The V and J ends lost 9 bases and 0 bases respectively, with 11 bases between them. CDR1 SGHTA and CDR2 FQGNSA come from the germline V gene. This CDR3 is built from 13 residues.

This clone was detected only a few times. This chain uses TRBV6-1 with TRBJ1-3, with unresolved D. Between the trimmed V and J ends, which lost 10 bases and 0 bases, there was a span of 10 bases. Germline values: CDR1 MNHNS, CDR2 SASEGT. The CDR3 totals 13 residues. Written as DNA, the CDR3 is TGTGCCACCAGACATTTCTCTGGAAACACCATATATTTT. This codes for CATRHFSGNTIYF.

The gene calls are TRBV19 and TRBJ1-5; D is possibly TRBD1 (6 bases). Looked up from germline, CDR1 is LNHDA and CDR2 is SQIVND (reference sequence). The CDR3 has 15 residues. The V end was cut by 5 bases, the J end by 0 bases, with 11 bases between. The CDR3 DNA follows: TGTGCCAGTAGTTTCGACAGGTATAGCAATCAGCCCCAGCATTTT. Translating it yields CASSFDRYSNQPQHF.

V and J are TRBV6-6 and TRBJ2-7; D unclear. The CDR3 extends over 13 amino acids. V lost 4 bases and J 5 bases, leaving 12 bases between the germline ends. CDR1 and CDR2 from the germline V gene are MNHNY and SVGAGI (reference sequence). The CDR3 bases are TGTGCCAGCAGTTTGGCGGTGACCAACGAGCAGTACTTC. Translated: CASSLAVTNEQYF.

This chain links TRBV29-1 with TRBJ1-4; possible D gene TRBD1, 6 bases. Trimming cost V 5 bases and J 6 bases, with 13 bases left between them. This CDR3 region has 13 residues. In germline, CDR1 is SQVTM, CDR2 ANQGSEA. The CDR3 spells CSVLARQDEKLFF. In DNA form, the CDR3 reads TGCAGCGTTCTTGCCCGACAGGATGAAAAACTGTTTTTT.

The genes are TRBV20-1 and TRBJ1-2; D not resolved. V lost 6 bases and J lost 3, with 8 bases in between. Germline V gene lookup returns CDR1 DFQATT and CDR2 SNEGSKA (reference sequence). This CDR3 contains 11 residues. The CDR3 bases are TGCAGTGCCACGGTAGACTATGGCTACACCTTC. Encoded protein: CSATVDYGYTF.

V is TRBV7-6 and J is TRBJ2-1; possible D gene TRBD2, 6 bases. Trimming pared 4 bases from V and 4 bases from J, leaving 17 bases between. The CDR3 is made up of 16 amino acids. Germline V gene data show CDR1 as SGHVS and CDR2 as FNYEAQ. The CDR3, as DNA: TGTGCCAGCAGCTCCTCCCTCCCGGGGGAGTACAATGAGCAGTTCTTC. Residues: CASSSSLPGEYNEQFF. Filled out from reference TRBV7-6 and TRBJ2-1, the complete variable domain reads GAGVSQSPRYKVTKRGQDVALRCDPISGHVSLYWYRQALGQGPEFLTYFNYEAQQDKSGLPNDRFSAERPEGSISTLTIQRTEQRDSAMYRCASSSSLPGEYNEQFFGPGTRLTVL.

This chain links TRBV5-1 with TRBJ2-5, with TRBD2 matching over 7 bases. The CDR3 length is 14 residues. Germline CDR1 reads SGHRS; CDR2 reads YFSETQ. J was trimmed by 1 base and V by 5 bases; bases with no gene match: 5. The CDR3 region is CASRRRGSQETQYF. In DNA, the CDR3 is TGCGCCAGCAGGAGGCGCGGGAGCCAAGAGACCCAGTACTTC. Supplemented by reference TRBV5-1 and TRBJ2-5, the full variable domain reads KAGVTQTPRYLIKTRGQQVTLSCSPISGHRSVSWYQQTPGQGLQFLFEYFSETQRNKGNFPGRFSGRQFSNSRSEMNVSTLELGDSALYLCASRRRGSQETQYFGPGTRLLVL.

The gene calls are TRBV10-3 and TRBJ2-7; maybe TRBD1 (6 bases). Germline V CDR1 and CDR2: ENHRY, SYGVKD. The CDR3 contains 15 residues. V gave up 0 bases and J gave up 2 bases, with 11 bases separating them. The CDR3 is CAISESTGHPYEQYF. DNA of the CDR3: TGTGCCATCAGTGAGTCGACAGGACACCCCTACGAGCAGTACTTC.

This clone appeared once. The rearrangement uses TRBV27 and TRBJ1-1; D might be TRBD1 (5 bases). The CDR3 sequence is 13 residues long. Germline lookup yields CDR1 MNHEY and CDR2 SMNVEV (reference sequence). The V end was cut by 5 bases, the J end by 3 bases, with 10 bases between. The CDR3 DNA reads TGTGCCAGCAGTCCAGGGTGGCACACTGAAGCTTTCTTT. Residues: CASSPGWHTEAFF.

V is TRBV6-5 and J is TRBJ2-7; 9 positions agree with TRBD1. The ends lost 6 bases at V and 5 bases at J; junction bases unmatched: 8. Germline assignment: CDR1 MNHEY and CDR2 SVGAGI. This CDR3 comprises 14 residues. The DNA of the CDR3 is TGTGCCAGCAGGACAACAGGGGGCAGCGACGAGCAGTACTTC. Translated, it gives CASRTTGGSDEQYF.

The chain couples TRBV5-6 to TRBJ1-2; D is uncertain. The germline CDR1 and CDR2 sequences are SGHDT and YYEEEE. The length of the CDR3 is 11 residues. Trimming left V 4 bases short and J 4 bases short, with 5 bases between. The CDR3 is CASSNSYGYTF. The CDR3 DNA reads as TGTGCCAGCAGCAACAGCTATGGCTACACCTTC.